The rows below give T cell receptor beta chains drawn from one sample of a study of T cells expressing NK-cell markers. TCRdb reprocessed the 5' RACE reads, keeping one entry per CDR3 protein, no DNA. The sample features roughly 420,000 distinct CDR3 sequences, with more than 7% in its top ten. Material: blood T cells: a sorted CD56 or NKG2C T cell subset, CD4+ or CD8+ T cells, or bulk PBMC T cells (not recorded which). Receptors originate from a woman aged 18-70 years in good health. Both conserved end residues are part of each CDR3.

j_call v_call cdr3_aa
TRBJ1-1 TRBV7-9 CASSLGTVGTEAFF
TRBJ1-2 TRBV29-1 CSVEESGRGYGYTF
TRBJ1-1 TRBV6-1 CASRPIRDLINTEAFF
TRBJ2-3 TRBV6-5 CASSHGGFTDTQYF
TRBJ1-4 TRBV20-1 CSARDLGQGTNEKLFF
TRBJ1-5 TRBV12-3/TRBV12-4 CASSFAPRSNQPQHF
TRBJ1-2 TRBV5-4 CASSFWYRGYGYTF
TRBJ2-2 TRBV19 CASSLRQGLTGELFF
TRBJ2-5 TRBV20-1 CSARDGGRGQETQNF
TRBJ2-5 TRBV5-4 CASSLASRQGQETQYF
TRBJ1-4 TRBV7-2 CASRPPRTPQSELFF
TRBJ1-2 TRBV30 CAGRTGVTLNYGYTF
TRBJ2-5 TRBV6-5 CASSSPGGGETQYF
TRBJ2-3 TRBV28 CASSGQGYGTDTQYF
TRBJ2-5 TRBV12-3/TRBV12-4 CASSPNRGLQETQYF
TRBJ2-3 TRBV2 CASRLARTDTQYF
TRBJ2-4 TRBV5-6 CASSLVQAQNIQYF
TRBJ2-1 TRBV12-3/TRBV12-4 CASERDSYNEQFF
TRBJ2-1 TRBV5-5 CASSLSTKPWEFF
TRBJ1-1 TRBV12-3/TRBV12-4 CATGPLGGMRAFF
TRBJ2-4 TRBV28 CASSHFRQGKNIQYF
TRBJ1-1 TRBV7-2 CASSFSPPRGNTEAFF
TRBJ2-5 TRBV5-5 CASSLAQGGAQKTQYF
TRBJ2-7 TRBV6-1 CASIPGLASSYEQYF
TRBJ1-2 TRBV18 CASSPPSEANYGYTF
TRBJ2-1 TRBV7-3 CASSLTPSYNEQFF
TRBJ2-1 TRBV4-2 CASSQEGGMGNEQFF
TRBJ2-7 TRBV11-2 CASSPGGGGLAGVTYEQYF
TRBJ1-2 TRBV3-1 CASSTQGRLGYGYTF
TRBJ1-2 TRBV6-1 CASSPDRTYGYTF
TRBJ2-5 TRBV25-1 CASSESHRQETQYF
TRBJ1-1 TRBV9 CASSVDRVNTEAFF
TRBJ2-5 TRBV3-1 CASSQDKAGLDQETQYF
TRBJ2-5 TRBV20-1 CSAYHREQETQYF
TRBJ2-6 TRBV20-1 CSARPGTGSSGANVLTF
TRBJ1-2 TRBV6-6 CASNPGSYGYTF
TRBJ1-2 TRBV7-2 CASSQLGQGYGYTF
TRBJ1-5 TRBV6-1 CASRPTRVYSNQPQHF
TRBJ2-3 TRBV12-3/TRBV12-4 CASREADTQYF
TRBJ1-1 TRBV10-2 CASSLRQATEAFF
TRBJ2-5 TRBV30 CAWGNTGNQETQYF
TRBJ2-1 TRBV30 CAWSPLWDRDKYNEQFF
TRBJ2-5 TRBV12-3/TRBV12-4 CASMGIRETQYF
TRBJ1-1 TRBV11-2 CASTPPPSVTEAFF
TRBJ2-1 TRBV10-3 CAISDSGTGDEQFF
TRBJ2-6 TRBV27 CASSSGNNYNVLTF
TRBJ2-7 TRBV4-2 CASSLYWTSVYEQYF
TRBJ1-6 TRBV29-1 CSVAASNNSPLHF
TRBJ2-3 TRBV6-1 CASSGLAGGPDTQYF
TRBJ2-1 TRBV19 CASSIAENNEQFF
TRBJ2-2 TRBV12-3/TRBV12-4 CASRAEVTGELFF
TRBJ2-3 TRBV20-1 CSARQASTDTQYF
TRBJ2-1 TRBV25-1 CASSEFGSSYNEQFF
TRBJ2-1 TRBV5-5 CASSLQGQLNEQFF
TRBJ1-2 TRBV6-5 CASSYNPRVGYTF
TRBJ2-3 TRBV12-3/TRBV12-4 CASSSTTSGRANTQYF
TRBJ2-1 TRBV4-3 CASSHLSGRTYNEQFF
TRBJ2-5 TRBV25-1 CASSARGAYQETQYF